One and the same sample provided the 8 T cell receptor beta chains below, sequenced in a study of control samples from healthy donors and cancer patients. Repertoires were generated with immunoSEQ multiplex PCR, while TCRdb's copy carries only in-frame clones and drops some. The sample yields approximately 49,000 clones, around 90% seen once. Sequencing used PBMCs. Source of these receptors: a middle-aged man with colorectal cancer.

The V call is TRBV19, the J call TRBJ2-3, with D possibly matching TRBD1 (5 bases). V was pared by 3 bases and J by 3 bases, with 10 bases between. Germline CDR1 is LNHDA and CDR2 is SQIVND (reference sequence). This CDR3 contains 14 residues. The CDR3 nucleotides are TGTGCCAGTAGTATCCAGGGTCGGACAGATACGCAGTATTTT. This codes for CASSIQGRTDTQYF.

The genes are TRBV9 and TRBJ1-6, with D perhaps TRBD1 (6 bases). Deletions cut 4 bases from V and 10 bases from J, with 18 bases between. The germline gives CDR1 SGDLS, CDR2 YYNGEE. This CDR3 is 15 amino acids long. Here the CDR3 DNA reads TGTGCCAGCAGCCCGACCGGGACAATCGGGTCACCCCTCCACTTT. Translation: CASSPTGTIGSPLHF.

This clone was detected only once. CDR3 residues: CASSYYTTPYEQYF. As DNA, the CDR3 is TGTGCCAGCAGTTACTACACAACCCCCTACGAGCAGTACTTC. The rearrangement joins TRBV6-5 to TRBJ2-7; the D is unclear. Germline V gives CDR1 MNHEY, CDR2 SVGAGI. The V end was cut by 1 base, the J end by 2 bases, with 9 bases between. The CDR3 sequence is 14 residues long.

This chain connects TRBV2 to TRBJ2-1; TRBD1 agrees at 8 bases. The CDR3 is 14 residues long. Looked up from germline, CDR1 is SNHLY and CDR2 is FYNNEI. V lost 4 bases to trimming and J lost 3 bases; unmatched junction nucleotides: 2. The CDR3 loop is CASSAGGGYNEQFF. The CDR3, as DNA: TGTGCCAGCAGTGCAGGGGGCGGCTACAATGAGCAGTTCTTC. The variable domain in full, with the rest retrieved from reference TRBV2 and TRBJ2-1, is EPEVTQTPSHQVTQMGQEVILRCVPISNHLYFYWYRQILGQKVEFLVSFYNNEISEKSEIFDDQFSVERPDGSNFTLKIRSTKLEDSAMYFCASSAGGGYNEQFFGPGTRLTVL.

This clone occurred a few times. This rearrangement joins TRBV9 to TRBJ2-2, with TRBD2 matching 14 bases. J was trimmed by 4 bases and V by 3 bases; bases with no gene match: 8. Per the germline V gene, CDR1 is SGDLS and CDR2 is YYNGEE. This CDR3 contains 18 residues. Here the CDR3 reads CASSDPGTSGSLTGELFF. In DNA form, the CDR3 reads TGTGCCAGCAGCGATCCCGGGACTAGCGGGAGTCTCACCGGGGAGCTGTTTTTT.

The gene calls are TRBV14 and TRBJ2-3; D remains ambiguous. Trimming stripped 6 bases from V and 0 bases from J, with 7 bases between. Germline V lookup: CDR1 SGHDN, CDR2 FVKESK. This CDR3 region has 13 residues. The CDR3 region is CASSLSSTDTQYF. The CDR3 DNA sequence: TGTGCCAGCAGTCTTTCCAGCACAGATACGCAGTATTTT.

The chain uses TRBV11-1 and TRBJ2-1, with a possible D match to TRBD1 (6 bases). Germline V gives CDR1 SGHAT, CDR2 FQDESV (reference sequence). The CDR3 spans 15 residues. Trimming left V 5 bases short and J 7 bases short, with 18 bases between. For the CDR3, the DNA is TGTGCCAGCAGCAAGGGACACCTGAGGGAAAATGAGCAGTTCTTC. Translated, it gives CASSKGHLRENEQFF.

The V and J genes are TRBV9 and TRBJ1-4; D gene ambiguous. The V and J ends lost 2 bases and 4 bases respectively, with 12 bases between them. Germline V CDR1 and CDR2: SGDLS, YYNGEE. The CDR3 totals 15 residues. CDR3 DNA: TGTGCCAGCAGCGTTTCGGTAGGAGGTAATGAAAAACTGTTTTTT. Its translation is CASSVSVGGNEKLFF.